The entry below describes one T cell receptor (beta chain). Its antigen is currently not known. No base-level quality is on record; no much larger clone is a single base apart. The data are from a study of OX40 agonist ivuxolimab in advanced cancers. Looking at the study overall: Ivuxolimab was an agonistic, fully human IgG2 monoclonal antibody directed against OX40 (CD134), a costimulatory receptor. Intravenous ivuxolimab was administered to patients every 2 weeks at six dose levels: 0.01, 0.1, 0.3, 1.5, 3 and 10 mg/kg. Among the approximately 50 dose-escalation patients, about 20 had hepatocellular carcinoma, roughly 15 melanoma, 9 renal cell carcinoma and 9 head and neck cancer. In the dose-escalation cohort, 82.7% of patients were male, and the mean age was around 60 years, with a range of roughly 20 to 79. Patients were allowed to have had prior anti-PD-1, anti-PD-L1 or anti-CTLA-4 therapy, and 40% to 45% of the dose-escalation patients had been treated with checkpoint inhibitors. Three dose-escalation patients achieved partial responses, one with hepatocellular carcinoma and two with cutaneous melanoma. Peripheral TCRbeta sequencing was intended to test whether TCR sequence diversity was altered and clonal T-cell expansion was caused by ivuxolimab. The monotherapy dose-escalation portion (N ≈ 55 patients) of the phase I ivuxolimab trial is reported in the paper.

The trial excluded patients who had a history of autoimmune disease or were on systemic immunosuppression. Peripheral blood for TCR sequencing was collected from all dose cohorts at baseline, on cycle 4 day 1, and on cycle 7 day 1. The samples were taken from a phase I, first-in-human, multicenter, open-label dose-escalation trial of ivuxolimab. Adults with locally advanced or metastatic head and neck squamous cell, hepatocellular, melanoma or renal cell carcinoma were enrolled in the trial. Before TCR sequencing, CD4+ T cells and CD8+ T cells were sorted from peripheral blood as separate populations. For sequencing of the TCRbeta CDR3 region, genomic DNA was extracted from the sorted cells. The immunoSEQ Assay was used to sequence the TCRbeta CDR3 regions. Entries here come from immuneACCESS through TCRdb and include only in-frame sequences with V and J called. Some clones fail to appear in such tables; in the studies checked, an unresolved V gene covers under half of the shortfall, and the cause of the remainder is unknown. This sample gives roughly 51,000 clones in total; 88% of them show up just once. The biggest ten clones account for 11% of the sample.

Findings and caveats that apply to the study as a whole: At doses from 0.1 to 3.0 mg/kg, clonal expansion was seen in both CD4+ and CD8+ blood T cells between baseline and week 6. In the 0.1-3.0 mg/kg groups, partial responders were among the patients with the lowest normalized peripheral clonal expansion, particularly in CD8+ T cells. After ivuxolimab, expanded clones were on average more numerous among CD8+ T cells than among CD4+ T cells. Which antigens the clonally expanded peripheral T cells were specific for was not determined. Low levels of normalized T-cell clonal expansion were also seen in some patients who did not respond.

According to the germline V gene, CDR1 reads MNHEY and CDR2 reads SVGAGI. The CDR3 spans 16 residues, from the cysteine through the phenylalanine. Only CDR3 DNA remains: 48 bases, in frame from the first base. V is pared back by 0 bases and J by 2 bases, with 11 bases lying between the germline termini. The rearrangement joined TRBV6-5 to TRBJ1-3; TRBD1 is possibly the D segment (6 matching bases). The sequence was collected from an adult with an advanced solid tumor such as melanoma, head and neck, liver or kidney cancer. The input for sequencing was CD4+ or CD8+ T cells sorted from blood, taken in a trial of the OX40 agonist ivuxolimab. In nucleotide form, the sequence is TGTGCCAGCAGTTACTCGGCCAGGGGCACTGGAAACACCATATATTTT. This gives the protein CASSYSARGTGNTIYF.